Listed below are T cell receptor beta chains from one sample, sequenced in a study of blood T cell repertoires in COVID-19. Clones were read by immunoSEQ multiplex PCR, and TCRdb kept only the in-frame ones, dropping some. The sample has 130,000 to 150,000 clones; 88% are singletons. The material sequenced was peripheral blood. These receptors all stem from a woman aged 45-60 years with acute or convalescent COVID-19. CDR3s include the opening cysteine and the closing phenylalanine or tryptophan. Each record gives: D gene, clone size, J gene, V gene, CDR3 DNA, CDR3 protein. D genes are given only for firm matches. Clone size, where shown, is once, few, many, or a class for clones that have expanded.

- | - | TRBJ1-2 | TRBV2 | TGTGCCAGCAGCCTGACAGGACTGGGCTACACCTTC | CASSLTGLGYTF
- | - | TRBJ1-5 | TRBV28 | TGTGCCAGCAGTTCAAGACAAGACGGCCGTATAGGCAATCAGCCCCAGCATTTT | CASSSRQDGRIGNQPQHF
TRBD1 | - | TRBJ2-1 | TRBV3-1/TRBV3-2 | TGTGCCAGTACGGACAGGGTCAGCTCCTACAATGAGCAGTTCTTC | CASTDRVSSYNEQFF
TRBD2 | - | TRBJ2-5 | TRBV5-8 | TGTGCCAGCAGCTTCGGAACCACTAGCGGGGAGACCCAGTACTTC | CASSFGTTSGETQYF
TRBD1 | once | TRBJ1-2 | TRBV2 | TGTGCCAGCAGTGTGGGGACAGGGATTATCTTGTACACCTTC | CASSVGTGIILYTF
- | - | TRBJ1-5 | TRBV5-1 | TGCGCCAGCAGCTTGGCCGGGGGTGACAGCAATCAGCCCCAGCATTTT | CASSLAGGDSNQPQHF
- | few | TRBJ2-7 | TRBV7-9 | TGTGCCAGCAGCTTAGTTCTCTACGAGCAGTACTTC | CASSLVLYEQYF
- | - | TRBJ2-1 | TRBV11-2 | TGTGCCAGCAGCTTATACCGTAGTGAGTACAATGAGCAGTTCTTC | CASSLYRSEYNEQFF
TRBD1 | - | TRBJ1-2 | TRBV10-3 | TGTGCCATCACCTTGGGACAGGGTGGCGGCTACACCTTC | CAITLGQGGGYTF
- | - | TRBJ2-5 | TRBV6-2/TRBV6-3 | TGTGCCAGCAGTCGAGGGGGCGCGGGACAAGAGACCCAGTACTTC | CASSRGGAGQETQYF
- | once | TRBJ1-5 | TRBV6-6 | TGTGCCAGCAGTTACCCCGGCGGGAATCAGCCCCAGCATTTT | CASSYPGGNQPQHF
- | - | TRBJ1-3 | TRBV9 | TGTGCCAGCAGCGTAGCTCTTGGTGAGGGGGGGCTTGGAAACACCATATATTTT | CASSVALGEGGLGNTIYF
TRBD2 | - | TRBJ2-5 | TRBV10-3 | TGTGCCATTTCGGATTCGGGACTAGCGGGACGAGAGACCCAGTACTTC | CAISDSGLAGRETQYF
TRBD1 | - | TRBJ1-4 | TRBV28 | TGTGCCAGCAGTTTAAATTGGGATTTACCCGCGGGACAGATCAATGAAAAACTGTTTTTT | CASSLNWDLPAGQINEKLFF
TRBD1 | - | TRBJ1-5 | TRBV2 | TGTGCCAGCAGTGCCGGACAGGGTCATCAGCCCCAGCATTTT | CASSAGQGHQPQHF
- | - | TRBJ1-3 | TRBV6-5 | TGTGCCACCACAGGGAGCTCTGGAAACACCATATATTTT | CATTGSSGNTIYF
- | once | TRBJ1-5 | TRBV30 | TGTGCCTGGAGTCCCGGGTCGGGGCAGCCCCAGCATTTT | CAWSPGSGQPQHF
TRBD1 | - | TRBJ1-5 | TRBV7-9 | TGTGCCAGCAGCCTCGGACAGGGTGGTCAGCCCCAGCATTTT | CASSLGQGGQPQHF
- | - | TRBJ1-2 | TRBV28 | TGTGCCAGCAGTCCAACAGGGACTAACTATGGCTACACCTTC | CASSPTGTNYGYTF
TRBD2 | once | TRBJ2-3 | TRBV7-3 | TGTGCCAGCAGCGATAGCGGGAGGGCGGCAGATACGCAGTATTTT | CASSDSGRAADTQYF
TRBD1 | - | TRBJ1-5 | TRBV5-3 | TGTGCCAGAAGCCCGAGAGGGGACAGGGAGCCAATTTGCAATCAGCCCCAGCATTTT | CARSPRGDREPICNQPQHF
TRBD2 | - | TRBJ2-3 | TRBV6-5 | TGTGCCAGCAGGCCCGGCCCAGCGGGGAAAGATACGCAGTATTTT | CASRPGPAGKDTQYF
TRBD2 | - | TRBJ2-7 | TRBV5-4 | TGTGCCAGCAGCCCCACTAGCGGGACCTCCTACGAGCAGTACTTC | CASSPTSGTSYEQYF
- | - | TRBJ1-5 | TRBV5-8 | TGTGCCAGCAGCTTCGCACGGGGGGGAACGTGGAATCAGCCCCAGCATTTT | CASSFARGGTWNQPQHF
- | once | TRBJ1-5 | TRBV15 | TGTGCCACCAGGAGGAACAGGGAAGTCAATCAGCCCCAGCATTTT | CATRRNREVNQPQHF
- | - | TRBJ1-1 | TRBV5-6 | TGTGCCAGCAGCTTGACAGGATTGAACACTGAAGCTTTCTTT | CASSLTGLNTEAFF
- | - | TRBJ2-7 | TRBV21-1 | TGTGCCAGCAGCAACGGTAGTTTTCAAGGACAGGGGCCCTACGAGCAGTACTTC | CASSNGSFQGQGPYEQYF